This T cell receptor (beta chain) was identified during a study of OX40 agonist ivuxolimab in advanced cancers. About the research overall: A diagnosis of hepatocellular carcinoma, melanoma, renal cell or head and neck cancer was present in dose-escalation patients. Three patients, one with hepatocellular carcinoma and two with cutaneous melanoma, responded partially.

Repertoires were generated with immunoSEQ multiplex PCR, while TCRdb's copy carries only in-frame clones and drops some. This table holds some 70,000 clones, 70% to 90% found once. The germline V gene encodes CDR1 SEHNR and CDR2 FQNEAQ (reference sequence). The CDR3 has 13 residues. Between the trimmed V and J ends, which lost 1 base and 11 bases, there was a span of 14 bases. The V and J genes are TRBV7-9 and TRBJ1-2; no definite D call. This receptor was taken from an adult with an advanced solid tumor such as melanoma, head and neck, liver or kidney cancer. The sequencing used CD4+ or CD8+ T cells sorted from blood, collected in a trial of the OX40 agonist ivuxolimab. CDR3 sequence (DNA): TGTGCCAGCAGCTTAGTAGGCAGTGCTTCATACACCTTC. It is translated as CASSLVGSASYTF. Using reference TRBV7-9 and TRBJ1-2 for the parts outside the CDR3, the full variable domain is DTGVSQNPRHKITKRGQNVTFRCDPISEHNRLYWYRQTLGQGPEFLTYFQNEAQLEKSRLLSDRFSAERPKGSFSTLEIQRTEQGDSAMYLCASSLVGSASYTFGSGTRLTVV.